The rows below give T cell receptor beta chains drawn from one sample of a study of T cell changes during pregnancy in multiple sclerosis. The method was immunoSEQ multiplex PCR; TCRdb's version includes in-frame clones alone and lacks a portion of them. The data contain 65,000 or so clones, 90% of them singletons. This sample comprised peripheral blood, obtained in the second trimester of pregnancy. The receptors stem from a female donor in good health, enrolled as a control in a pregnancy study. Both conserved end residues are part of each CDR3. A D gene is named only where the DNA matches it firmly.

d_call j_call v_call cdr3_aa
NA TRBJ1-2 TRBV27 CASSPDRLRGYTF
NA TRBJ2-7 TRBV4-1 CASSQEGAVRGDEQYF
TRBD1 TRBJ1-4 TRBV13 CASSFAPGDREIWGEKLFF
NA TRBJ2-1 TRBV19 CASSPWDKSQFYNEQFF
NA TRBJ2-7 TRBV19 CASSVGGQWEQYF
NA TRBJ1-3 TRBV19 CASSTPEYNTIYF
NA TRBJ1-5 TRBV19 CASEQGVNSNQPQHF
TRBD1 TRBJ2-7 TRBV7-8 CASSFGQGLYIYEQYF
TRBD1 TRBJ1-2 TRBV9 CASSVDWGQGPSGYTF
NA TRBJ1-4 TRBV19 CASRTWGGLGEKLFF
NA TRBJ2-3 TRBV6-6 CASSLIQSSDTQYF
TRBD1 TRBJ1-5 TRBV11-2 CASSPRDRNQPQHF
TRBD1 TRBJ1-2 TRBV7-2 CASSLDNRGNYGYTF
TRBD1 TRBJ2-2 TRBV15 CATSKTGWAGELFF
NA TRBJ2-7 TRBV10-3 CAIQRATGESSYEQYF
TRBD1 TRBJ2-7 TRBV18 CASSPDRGPWEQYF
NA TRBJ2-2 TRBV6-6 CASSRQGGAGELFF
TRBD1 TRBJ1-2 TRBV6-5 CASSQDRANYGYTF
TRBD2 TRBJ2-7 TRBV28 CASRRGGRAWEQYF
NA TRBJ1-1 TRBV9 CASSPYAGAGNTEAFF
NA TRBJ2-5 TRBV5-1 CASSFEETQYF
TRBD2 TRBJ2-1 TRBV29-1 CSVERRGGNNYNEQFF
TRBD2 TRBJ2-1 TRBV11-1 CASAGAGGTGEQFF
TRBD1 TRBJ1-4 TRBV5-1 CASNTGATNEKLFF
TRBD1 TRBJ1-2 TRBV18 CASSPRDSTPDYGYTF
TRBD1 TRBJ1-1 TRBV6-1 CATTGDFGGTEAFF
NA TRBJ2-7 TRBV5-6 CASSLGQGGYEQYF
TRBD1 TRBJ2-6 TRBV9 CASRGQDPSGANVLTF
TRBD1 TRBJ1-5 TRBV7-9 CASSLTRTGLNQPQHF
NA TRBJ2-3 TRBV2 CASNSRGATDTQYF
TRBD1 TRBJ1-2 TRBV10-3 CAIRGQGQDYGYTF
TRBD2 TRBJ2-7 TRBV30 CAWIPTSGYYEQYF
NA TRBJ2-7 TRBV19 CASSPGSLNEQYF
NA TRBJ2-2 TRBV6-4 CASSDSAAGELFF
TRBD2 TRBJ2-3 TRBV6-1 CASSEARGDGTDTQYF
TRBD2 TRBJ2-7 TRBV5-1 CASSAGRLAGEQYF
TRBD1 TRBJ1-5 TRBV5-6 CASSSTGNNQPQHF
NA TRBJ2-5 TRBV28 CASTRGETQYF
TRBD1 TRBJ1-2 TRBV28 CASSIGTENRAGYTF
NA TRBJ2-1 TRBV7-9 CASSRPGSEQFF
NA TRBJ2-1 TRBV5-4 CASSVATSSEQFF
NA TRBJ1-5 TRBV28 CASSLAAGIQPQHF
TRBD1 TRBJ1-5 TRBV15 CATSTTDRGLQPQHF
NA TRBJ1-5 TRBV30 CAWSVQENQPQHF
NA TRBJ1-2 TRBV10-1 CATTGSTNYGYTF
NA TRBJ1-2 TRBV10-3 CAITDSRDGYTF
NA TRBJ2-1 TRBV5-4 CASSGGGALPSLFF
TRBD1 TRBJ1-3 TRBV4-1 CASSFGTGIGNTIYF
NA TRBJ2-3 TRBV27 CASSFGPHTDTQYF
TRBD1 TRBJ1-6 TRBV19 CASSTLTGGTSPLHF